One sample yielded the 21 T cell receptor beta chains listed below, sequenced in a study of Graves' ophthalmopathy and Graves' hyperthyroidism. RNA transcripts yielded amplified TCR beta CDR3 regions. HTBI-primed RT-PCR formed the first round, and a multiplex PCR formed the second. Via MiXCR, TCRdb re-called the multiplex PCR reads, giving one row per CDR3 protein. The sample has under 200,000 distinct CDR3 sequences, about 40% seen once. The sequenced material came from peripheral blood. The source of these receptors is a middle-aged woman with Graves' ophthalmopathy.

This clonotype was seen just once. V gene TRBV10-3 combines with J gene TRBJ2-5; no clear D gene. Germline CDR1 ENHRY, CDR2 SYGVKD. There are 14 residues in the CDR3. Trimming shortened V by 10 bases and J by 0 bases, and 15 bases separated the two germline ends. CDR3 DNA sequence: TGTGCCAGCAGCTTAAGGGCAAACCAAGAGACCCAGTACTTC. Its protein product is CASSLRANQETQYF.

This clonotype was seen repeatedly, ten times or more. The CDR3 coding sequence is TGTGCCATCAGCGACATTTACGAGCAGTACTTC. Protein sequence: CAISDIYEQYF. The chain combines TRBV10-3 with TRBJ2-7; unclear D gene. Germline V gene data show CDR1 as ENHRY and CDR2 as SYGVKD. V was clipped by 6 bases and J by 4 bases, with 7 bases between them. This CDR3 is 11 amino acids long.

This clonotype was counted at least ten times. V and J are TRBV7-9 and TRBJ2-7; TRBD2 might be the D (6 bases). V was cut by 5 bases and J by 7 bases, with 24 bases left in between. Looked up from germline, CDR1 is SEHNR and CDR2 is FQNEAQ (reference sequence). This CDR3 spans 16 amino acids. The CDR3 DNA reads as TGTGCCAGCAGCCCCCGACTTGGGACTTTTTACGTGGAGCAGTACTTC. The encoded protein is CASSPRLGTFYVEQYF.

J is TRBJ1-1 and V is TRBV29-1; D is unclear. The CDR3 covers 12 residues. Trimming pared 6 bases from V and 3 bases from J, leaving 11 bases between. The germline V gene encodes CDR1 SQVTM and CDR2 ANQGSEA. CDR3 DNA sequence: TGCAGCGTGGGCAGTCAGGACACTGAAGCTTTCTTT. It translates to CSVGSQDTEAFF.

This clonotype was detected ten times or more. The rearrangement uses TRBV27 and TRBJ2-5, with D perhaps TRBD2 (6 bases). Per germline, CDR1 MNHEY and CDR2 SMNVEV (reference sequence). CDR3 length: 16 amino acids. The V end lost 6 bases, the J end lost 2 bases, and 19 bases lay between the germline ends. The CDR3 region is CASSPKHLASQETQYF. CDR3 nucleotide sequence: TGTGCCAGCAGCCCAAAACATCTAGCGTCACAAGAGACCCAGTACTTC.

The rearrangement links TRBV7-3 to TRBJ2-5, with D maybe TRBD2 (6 bases). The CDR3 consists of 15 residues. V lost 6 bases and J lost 3, with 17 bases in between. The germline CDR1 and CDR2 sequences are SGHTA and FQGTGA. CDR3 in amino acids: CASSLSGTREETQYF. The CDR3, as DNA: TGTGCCAGCAGTCTATCCGGGACTCGGGAAGAGACCCAGTACTTC.

This clonotype was seen at least ten times. This chain uses TRBV30 with TRBJ2-5; no definite D call. V shed 2 bases and J shed 2 bases, with 9 bases lying between them. This CDR3 contains 13 residues. The V gene's germline CDR1 is GTSNPN and CDR2 SVGIG (reference sequence). Here the CDR3 DNA reads TGTGCCTGGAGTACCCGGGTACAAGAGACCCAGTACTTC. Translated: CAWSTRVQETQYF.

The table lists this clonotype with many counts. This rearrangement joins TRBV27 to TRBJ2-2; 10 bases line up with TRBD2. The V gene end was trimmed by 2 bases and the J gene end by 6 bases; junction bases not matched to a gene: 3. The V gene's germline CDR1 is MNHEY and CDR2 SMNVEV (reference sequence). The CDR3 loop spans 15 amino acids. CDR3 in amino acids: CASSLLAGASGELFF. The CDR3 coding sequence is TGTGCCAGCAGTTTACTAGCGGGAGCCTCCGGGGAGCTGTTTTTT.

This clonotype has at least ten counts. The chain has TRBV20-1 and TRBJ2-2, with 12 bases aligning to TRBD2. There are 16 residues in the CDR3. Germline lookup yields CDR1 DFQATT and CDR2 SNEGSKA (reference sequence). V lost 2 bases, J lost 7 bases, and 8 bases stayed unmatched. CDR3 bases: TGCAGTGCTAGAACTCTAGCGGGAGGGCCCAACGGGGAGCTGTTTTTT. It is translated as CSARTLAGGPNGELFF.

This sequence joins TRBV12-3 or TRBV12-4 and TRBJ2-2, with D uncertain. There are 11 residues in the CDR3. Trimming removed 10 bases at V and 5 bases at J, with 8 bases between. CDR3 sequence reads: CATAETGELFF. As DNA, the CDR3 is TGTGCCACCGCGGAGACCGGGGAGCTGTTTTTT.

The genes are TRBV15 and TRBJ2-7; 9 positions match TRBD1. Germline V lookup: CDR1 LNHNV, CDR2 YYDKDF (reference sequence). With 1 base clipped from V and 3 bases from J, the junction kept 7 bases outside the gene matches. The CDR3 is made up of 16 amino acids. CDR3 loop: CATSRALPGQGYEQYF. CDR3 nucleotide sequence: TGTGCCACCAGCAGAGCACTACCGGGACAGGGCTACGAGCAGTACTTC. Together with reference TRBV15 and TRBJ2-7, the CDR3 gives the full variable domain: DAMVIQNPRYQVTQFGKPVTLSCSQTLNHNVMYWYQQKSSQAPKLLFHYYDKDFNNEADTPDNFQSRRPNTSFCFLDIRSPGLGDTAMYLCATSRALPGQGYEQYFGPGTRLTVT.

This clonotype was seen at least ten times. An end of the junction does not agree with germline; a read error may underlie this. The chain combines TRBV7-3 with TRBJ1-2, with 9 bases matching TRBD1. The CDR3 has 13 residues. Germline-derived CDR1 and CDR2 are SGHTA and FQGTGA. This chain's CDR3 is CASSLTGGGGYTF. The DNA of the CDR3 is TGTGCCAGCAGCCTAACAGGGGGCGGCGGCTACACCTTC.

Many counts were recorded for this clonotype. The V and J genes are TRBV3-1 and TRBJ1-2; TRBD1 matches at 10 bases. The CDR3 has 17 amino acids. The V and J ends lost 4 bases and 5 bases, in that order; junction bases with no gene match: 13. Germline V gene lookup returns CDR1 LGHDT and CDR2 YNNKEL (reference sequence). CDR3 in amino acids: CASSPSTGGRLGYGYTF. CDR3 coding DNA: TGTGCCAGCAGCCCCTCGACAGGGGGCAGGCTAGGTTATGGCTACACCTTC. The full variable domain, rest sourced from reference TRBV3-1 and TRBJ1-2, is DTAVSQTPKYLVTQMGNDKSIKCEQNLGHDTMYWYKQDSKKFLKIMFSYNNKELIINETVPNRFSPKSPDKAHLNLHINSLELGDSAVYFCASSPSTGGRLGYGYTFGSGTRLTVV.

V and J are TRBV30 and TRBJ2-7, with D maybe TRBD2 (5 bases). The CDR3 contains 14 residues. Trimming took 2 bases from V and 7 from J, leaving 18 bases between them. CDR1 GTSNPN and CDR2 SVGIG come from the germline V gene (reference sequence). As DNA, the CDR3 is TGTGCCTGGAGTTACCTCTCGGGATCGGGTGAGCAGTACTTC. Translation gives CAWSYLSGSGEQYF.

The chain recombines TRBV10-2 with TRBJ2-5; 10 bases agree with TRBD1. Trimming cost V 7 bases and J 4 bases; bases outside gene matches: 12. CDR3 length: 16 amino acids. Germline V gene sequence: CDR1 WSHSY, CDR2 SAAADI. The CDR3 DNA follows: TGCGCCAGCACCATCCCGGGACAGGGGACCATAGAGACCCAGTACTTC. This translates into CASTIPGQGTIETQYF.

The V gene is TRBV28, the J gene TRBJ1-1; 9 nucleotides agree with TRBD1. The J segment lost 5 bases and the V segment lost 5 bases, leaving 6 bases of the junction unmatched. CDR1 and CDR2 from the germline V gene are MDHEN and SYDVKM. The CDR3 is made up of 14 amino acids. The CDR3 here is CASSPADRGTEAFF. The DNA of the CDR3 is TGTGCCAGCAGTCCAGCCGACAGGGGGACTGAAGCTTTCTTT.

This clonotype has a count of ten or more. The chain links TRBV11-2 to TRBJ1-5, with 7 bases identical to TRBD1. CDR1 is SGHAT and CDR2 is FQNNGV in the germline V gene. This CDR3 has 14 amino acids. V gave up 5 bases and J gave up 3 bases; unmatched junction bases: 4. The CDR3 DNA reads as TGTGCCAGCAGCCGGACAGGCTTCAATCAGCCCCAGCATTTT. Amino acid sequence: CASSRTGFNQPQHF.

The chain has TRBV30 and TRBJ1-1; the match to TRBD1 covers 7 bases. The V gene end was trimmed by 4 bases and the J gene end by 11 bases; junction bases not matched to a gene: 10. The CDR3 totals 12 residues. Per the germline V gene, CDR1 is GTSNPN and CDR2 is SVGIG (reference sequence). The CDR3 protein is CAWNRQGGQAFF. The CDR3, as DNA: TGTGCCTGGAACCGACAGGGAGGTCAGGCTTTCTTT.

The sample holds many counts of this clonotype. This chain connects TRBV11-3 to TRBJ2-4, with a tentative D call TRBD2 (7 bases). The CDR3 consists of 12 residues. CDR1 is SGHNT and CDR2 is YENEEA in the germline V gene. Deletions cut 1 base from V and 12 bases from J, with 10 bases between. The DNA for the CDR3 is TGTGCCAGCAGCTTAGTCGGGGGGCCTCAGTACTTC. As protein: CASSLVGGPQYF.

The chain carries TRBV6-1 and TRBJ1-2; 7 nucleotides align to TRBD1. Germline lookup yields CDR1 MNHNS and CDR2 SASEGT. The CDR3 has 13 amino acids. Trimming at V came to 4 bases and at J to 7 bases, leaving 6 bases not matched to a gene. The CDR3, as DNA: TGTGCCAGCAGTGTCGAGACAGGGCTTGGCTACACCTTC. Translated, it gives CASSVETGLGYTF.

The genes are TRBV6-5 and TRBJ1-5; D uncertain. The CDR3 runs 15 residues. Germline-derived CDR1 and CDR2 are MNHEY and SVGAGI. The V end was cut by 2 bases, the J end by 0 bases, with 8 bases between. For the CDR3, the DNA is TGTGCCAGCAGTTACAGCCCATATAGCAATCAGCCCCAGCATTTT. Protein product: CASSYSPYSNQPQHF.